This TCR beta chain was recovered during a study of shared clonotypes between healthy human individuals. Across the study: Aged 18 to 49, the donors were two women and three men.

A remark on this clone: No antigen is known for it.

General study results and limits: Clonotype sharing across several donors was observed for approximately 5% of naive CD4 clonotypes.

Each sorted subset replicate got 200 ng genomic DNA, 25,000 to 30,000 genomes. Per the authors' pipeline: Filtering differed for immunoSEQ, which gave only junction sequences without quality scores. Here immunoSEQ multiplex PCR was the method, and the copy in TCRdb shows in-frame clones only, minus some. V and J calls and clone size are given by that table; D and trimming were obtained from the DNA. The sample records 760,000 or so clones, 96% being singletons. Positively selected for CCR7, the CD45RO-negative cells used as naive CD8 cells excluded terminally differentiated effector memory CD45RA+ cells. Sequenced material: naive CD8+ T cells sorted from blood. The sequence derives from a man aged 30 to 39 in good health.

CDR3 sequence reads: CASSLGRTGGGGQDEQFF. In DNA, the CDR3 is TGTGCCAGCAGCTTAGGTAGGACAGGGGGTGGGGGCCAGGATGAGCAGTTCTTC. The chain carries TRBV11-3 and TRBJ2-1; TRBD1 matches 10 bases. V dropped 1 base and J dropped 8; count of bases not matched to a gene: 14. The CDR3 contains 18 residues. CDR1 is SGHNT and CDR2 is YENEEA in the germline V gene.